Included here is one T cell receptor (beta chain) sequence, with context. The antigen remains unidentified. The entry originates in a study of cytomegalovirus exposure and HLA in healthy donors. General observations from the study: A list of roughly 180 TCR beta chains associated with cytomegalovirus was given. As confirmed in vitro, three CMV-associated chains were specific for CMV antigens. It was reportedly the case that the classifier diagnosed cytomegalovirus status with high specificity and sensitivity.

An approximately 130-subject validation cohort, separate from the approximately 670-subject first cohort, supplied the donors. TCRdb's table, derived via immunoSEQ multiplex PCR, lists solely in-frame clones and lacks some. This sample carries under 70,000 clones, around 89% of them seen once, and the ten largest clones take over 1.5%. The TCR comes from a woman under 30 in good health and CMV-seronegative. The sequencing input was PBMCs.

The CDR3 spells CASSVVPAGTQYF. CDR3 coding DNA: TGTGCCAGCAGCGTAGTACCCGCGGGGACCCAGTACTTC. The chain couples TRBV9 to TRBJ2-5, with TRBD2 as a possible D gene (5 bases). CDR1 and CDR2 from the germline V gene are SGDLS and YYNGEE. The length of the CDR3 is 13 residues. Trimming left V 0 bases short and J 7 bases short, with 10 bases between.